These 23 T cell receptor beta chains were sequenced from one sample in a study of blood T cell repertoires in COVID-19. Assay used: immunoSEQ multiplex PCR; TCRdb lists only in-frame clones, some missing. The sample yields approximately 150,000 clones, 65% to 90% seen once. The sequenced sample was peripheral blood. The receptors come from a man aged 65 to 79 with acute or convalescent COVID-19.

This clone was counted between two and nine times. As DNA, the CDR3 is TGTGCCAGTATCCGGACTGTTTATAGCAATCAGCCCCAGCATTTT. Translation gives CASIRTVYSNQPQHF. The chain recombines TRBV19 with TRBJ1-5; D is ambiguous. The germline V gene encodes CDR1 LNHDA and CDR2 SQIVND (reference sequence). Between the trimmed V and J ends, which lost 7 bases and 0 bases, there was a span of 13 bases. The CDR3 consists of 15 residues. Based on the CDR3 plus reference TRBV19 and TRBJ1-5, the full variable domain is DGGITQSPKYLFRKEGQNVTLSCEQNLNHDAMYWYRQDPGQGLRLIYYSQIVNDFQKGDIAEGYSVSREKKESFPLTVTSAQKNPTAFYLCASIRTVYSNQPQHFGDGTRLSIL.

The chain employs TRBV4-1 and TRBJ2-4; no clear D gene. The CDR3 length is 13 residues. Germline CDR1 and CDR2: MGHRA and YSYEKL. Trimming cost V 6 bases and J 0 bases, with 6 bases left between them. CDR3 loop: CASSGLAKNIQYF. Written as DNA, the CDR3 is TGCGCCAGCAGTGGGCTAGCCAAAAACATTCAGTACTTC.

The rearrangement links TRBV28 to TRBJ1-2, with TRBD1 identical over 8 bases. V was pared by 6 bases and J by 3 bases, with 3 bases of the junction left unmatched. The CDR3 sequence is 13 residues long. Germline V lookup: CDR1 MDHEN, CDR2 SYDVKM. The CDR3 region is CASRGQADYGYTF. In nucleotides, the CDR3 is TGTGCCAGCAGGGGACAGGCGGACTATGGCTACACCTTC.

The gene calls are TRBV12-3 or TRBV12-4 and TRBJ2-5, with 7 nucleotides matching TRBD2. V shed 5 bases and J 6 bases; nucleotides not matched to a gene: 6. This CDR3 has 13 amino acids. CDR3 sequence: CASSPGLEKTQYF. As DNA, the CDR3 is TGTGCCAGCAGTCCTGGACTAGAAAAGACCCAGTACTTC.

The chain employs TRBV15 and TRBJ2-3; 11 bases line up with TRBD2. With 0 bases clipped from V and 5 bases from J, the junction kept 4 bases outside the gene matches. The CDR3 is 16 amino acids. Per the germline V gene, CDR1 is LNHNV and CDR2 is YYDKDF (reference sequence). The CDR3 bases are TGTGCCACCAGCAGAGATCTAGCGGGAGGAATAGATACGCAGTATTTT. This codes for CATSRDLAGGIDTQYF. Variable domain in full (rest from reference TRBV15 and TRBJ2-3): DAMVIQNPRYQVTQFGKPVTLSCSQTLNHNVMYWYQQKSSQAPKLLFHYYDKDFNNEADTPDNFQSRRPNTSFCFLDIRSPGLGDTAMYLCATSRDLAGGIDTQYFGPGTRLTVL.

The chain has TRBV12-3 or TRBV12-4 and TRBJ2-1; TRBD2 matches at 7 bases. CDR3 length: 12 residues. V lost 3 bases, J lost 15 bases, and 8 bases stayed unmatched. The CDR3 nucleotides are TGTGCCAGCAGTTTTACCGCGGGACTACGGTTCTTC. Its protein product is CASSFTAGLRFF.

The chain employs TRBV5-6 and TRBJ1-5, with a weak D call TRBD1 (6 bases). The germline gives CDR1 SGHDT, CDR2 YYEEEE. V lost 4 bases and J lost 1, with 15 bases in between. CDR3 length: 16 amino acids. DNA for the CDR3: TGTGCCAGCAGCAAAACAGGGAAGTCCAGCAATCAGCCCCAGCATTTT. It encodes CASSKTGKSSNQPQHF. Supplemented by reference TRBV5-6 and TRBJ1-5, the full variable domain reads DAGVTQSPTHLIKTRGQQVTLRCSPKSGHDTVSWYQQALGQGPQFIFQYYEEEERQRGNFPDRFSGHQFPNYSSELNVNALLLGDSALYLCASSKTGKSSNQPQHFGDGTRLSIL.

In this sample, this clone turned up a few times. V usage is TRBV7-6 and J usage is TRBJ2-7; 8 bases are a match to TRBD2. CDR3 length: 17 residues. Unmatched junction bases numbered 11, after V lost 1 base and J lost 3 bases. CDR1 and CDR2 from the germline V gene are SGHVS and FNYEAQ. DNA for the CDR3: TGTGCCAGCAGCTTAGGTGGGGGGGGACTAGATGTCTACGAGCAGTACTTC. Its translation: CASSLGGGGLDVYEQYF.

V usage is TRBV14 and J usage is TRBJ1-6; D gene uncertain. V was cut by 0 bases and J by 10 bases, with 16 bases left in between. The CDR3 length is 16 residues. Germline assignment: CDR1 SGHDN and CDR2 FVKESK. CDR3 residues: CASSQEALSTESPLHF. CDR3 coding DNA: TGTGCCAGCAGCCAAGAAGCGCTTTCGACGGAATCACCCCTCCACTTT.

The chain joins TRBV6-2 or TRBV6-3 to TRBJ2-7, with 9 bases aligning to TRBD2. With V trimmed by 2 bases and J by 6 bases, 5 bases remained unmatched. The CDR3 covers 14 residues. Germline-derived CDR1 and CDR2 are MNHEY and SVGEGT. The CDR3 protein is CASSYPGLASEQYF. The CDR3 DNA sequence: TGTGCCAGCAGTTACCCCGGACTAGCGTCCGAGCAGTACTTC.

This chain's CDR3 is CASSRGLAGPDTQYF. CDR3 DNA: TGTGCCAGCAGCAGGGGACTAGCGGGGCCAGATACGCAGTATTTT. The rearrangement links TRBV6-6 to TRBJ2-3; TRBD2 aligns across 13 bases. The ends lost 6 bases at V and 4 bases at J; junction bases unmatched: 4. Germline V gene data show CDR1 as MNHNY and CDR2 as SVGAGI (reference sequence). CDR3 size: 15 residues.

The chain employs TRBV4-1 and TRBJ2-7; possible D gene TRBD2, 5 bases. Trimming took 2 bases from V and 5 from J, leaving 19 bases between them. The CDR3 totals 16 residues. Germline V lookup: CDR1 MGHRA, CDR2 YSYEKL. Written as DNA, the CDR3 is TGCGCCAGCAGCCAATCCGTGGGCCGCGGGCTGAACGAGCAGTACTTC. Amino acids: CASSQSVGRGLNEQYF.

V and J are TRBV6-5 and TRBJ2-3, with D tentatively TRBD2 (6 bases). V lost 2 bases to trimming and J lost 0 bases, with 9 bases between them. The germline CDR1 and CDR2 sequences are MNHEY and SVGAGI. CDR3 size: 15 residues. CDR3 in DNA: TGTGCCAGCAGTTACGGGGAGGCTAGCACAGATACGCAGTATTTT. This codes for CASSYGEASTDTQYF.

This sequence joins TRBV29-1 and TRBJ2-3; TRBD1 aligns across 12 bases. The CDR3 extends over 14 amino acids. Germline lookup yields CDR1 SQVTM and CDR2 ANQGSEA. With V trimmed by 5 bases and J by 4 bases, 4 bases remained unmatched. CDR3 nucleotide sequence: TGCAGCGTTTCCGGGACAGGGGGCCCAGATACGCAGTATTTT. Translated: CSVSGTGGPDTQYF.

CDR3 coding DNA: TGTGCCAGCAGCTTAGGTCCAGCGGGCGCGAACACCGGGGAGCTGTTTTTT. Protein sequence: CASSLGPAGANTGELFF. The J gene is TRBJ2-2, the V gene TRBV7-2; maybe TRBD2 (6 bases). Trimming removed 1 base from V and 0 bases from J, with 12 bases in between. From germline, CDR1 is SGHTA and CDR2 FQGNSA. The CDR3 is made up of 17 amino acids.

This clone showed up just once. The chain employs TRBV19 and TRBJ2-2, with 7 nucleotides matching TRBD1. The germline gives CDR1 LNHDA, CDR2 SQIVND (reference sequence). This CDR3 has 17 residues. With 5 bases clipped from V and 0 bases from J, the junction kept 9 bases outside the gene matches. The DNA of the CDR3 is TGTGCCAGTAGTGCCCGACAGGGAACTTCGAACACCGGGGAGCTGTTTTTT. Its translation: CASSARQGTSNTGELFF.

The V and J genes are TRBV29-1 and TRBJ1-6, with 8 bases lining up with TRBD1. The V gene end was trimmed by 7 bases and the J gene end by 9 bases; junction bases not matched to a gene: 11. The CDR3 totals 14 residues. CDR1 and CDR2 (germline): SQVTM, ANQGSEA. The DNA for the CDR3 is TGCAGCGCCCTGGACAGGGAATGGGGTTCACCCCTCCACTTT. Its translation: CSALDREWGSPLHF.

This sequence joins TRBV5-1 and TRBJ2-7; 12 nucleotides align to TRBD2. V was clipped by 4 bases and J by 4 bases; unmatched bases: 6. The CDR3 runs to 15 residues. CDR1 and CDR2 (germline): SGHRS, YFSETQ. The CDR3 coding sequence is TGCGCCAGCAGCCACGGACTAGCGGGAACATACGAGCAGTACTTC. It specifies CASSHGLAGTYEQYF.

The chain combines TRBV18 with TRBJ1-6, with 8 nucleotides matching TRBD1. With V trimmed by 6 bases and J by 8 bases, 9 bases remained unmatched. Germline V gene lookup returns CDR1 KGHSH and CDR2 LQKENI. CDR3 size: 15 residues. CDR3: CASSTNHRGDSPLHF. CDR3 nucleotides: TGTGCCAGCTCTACCAATCACAGGGGGGATTCACCCCTCCACTTT. Variable domain in full (rest from reference TRBV18 and TRBJ1-6): NAGVMQNPRHLVRRRGQEARLRCSPMKGHSHVYWYRQLPEEGLKFMVYLQKENIIDESGMPKERFSAEFPKEGPSILRIQQVVRGDSAAYFCASSTNHRGDSPLHFGNGTRLTVT.

V and J are TRBV19 and TRBJ2-7; 8 bases are a match to TRBD1. Germline V gene sequence: CDR1 LNHDA, CDR2 SQIVND (reference sequence). The CDR3 is made up of 16 amino acids. V shed 5 bases and J 2 bases; nucleotides not matched to a gene: 11. CDR3 sequence: CASSVSPGQDTYEQYF. For the CDR3, the DNA is TGTGCCAGTAGTGTCTCCCCGGGACAGGATACCTACGAGCAGTACTTC.

This chain links TRBV28 with TRBJ2-7; 7 nucleotides align to TRBD1. Germline V gene sequence: CDR1 MDHEN, CDR2 SYDVKM. The CDR3 sequence is 14 residues long. V shed 7 bases, J shed 3 bases, and the junction held 9 bases outside the gene matches. The CDR3 sequence: CASTSTGMDYEQYF. DNA for the CDR3: TGTGCCAGCACTTCGACAGGGATGGACTACGAGCAGTACTTC.

The rearrangement links TRBV28 to TRBJ1-5; a possible D gene is TRBD1 (6 bases). Trimming pared 4 bases from V and 7 bases from J, leaving 14 bases between. The CDR3 sequence is 14 residues long. From germline, CDR1 is MDHEN and CDR2 SYDVKM. DNA for the CDR3: TGTGCCAGCAGTTCCGCCCAGGGGTACCAGCCCCAGCATTTT. It codes for CASSSAQGYQPQHF.

This clone turned up a few times. V and J are TRBV5-1 and TRBJ1-6, with D perhaps matching TRBD1 (5 bases). The germline V and J ends were trimmed by 0 bases and 8 bases, with 12 bases remaining between them. This CDR3 contains 15 residues. CDR1 is SGHRS, CDR2 YFSETQ, per germline. The CDR3 DNA is TGCGCCAGCAGCTTGGCCGGGGGAAATGATTCACCCCTCCACTTT. Translating it yields CASSLAGGNDSPLHF.